This T cell receptor beta chain appears in the sequencing data of a study of human T cells and chemical hapten exposure. Study at large: From small differences in pooled library volume came most of the variation in per-sample TCR yields.

Indicated time point: healthy volunteer bleed at 2 weeks. It was unfractionated whole blood from which total RNA was extracted. Library construction involved attaching unique molecular identifiers to individual cDNA molecules, which allowed quantitative, reproducible TCR counting. In the authors' methods: Counts of TCRs in each sample centred on a median of around 99,000 and extended from approximately 25,000 to 650,000. TCRdb used MiXCR to reprocess the RACE reads, holding one entry per CDR3 protein. What appears here as the V and J calls and clone size reflects TCRdb's work, not the paper's. The sample includes 130,000 or so distinct CDR3 sequences, about 9% of them seen just once. The trim removed 1 base at V and 6 bases at J, leaving 4 bases unmatched. Germline lookup yields CDR1 SGHRS and CDR2 YFSETQ. The CDR3 is 14 amino acids.

This chain links TRBV5-1 with TRBJ1-2, with 9 bases matching TRBD1. The sequence was obtained from a male donor in good health. Some clones in this sample may be carry-over from other donors' samples. Sequencing used whole blood. CDR3 nucleotides: TGCGCCAGCAGCTTGTCCCGGACAGGGGATGGCTACACCTTC. It specifies CASSLSRTGDGYTF.